The source of this TCR beta chain is a study of cytomegalovirus exposure and HLA in healthy donors. PCR was performed using 60 Vbeta and 13 Jbeta primers. Measured with immunoSEQ multiplex PCR; TCRdb has only the in-frame clones, and not every one. The sample contains some 130,000 clones, over 70% of which appear only once. The CDR3 extends over 15 amino acids. From germline, CDR1 is MDHEN and CDR2 SYDVKM. Between the trimmed V and J ends, which lost 3 bases and 4 bases, there was a span of 15 bases. Study results and caveats: Some V segments, TRBV6-2 and TRBV6-3 among them, were indistinguishable and were therefore excluded. Analyses of presence/absence relied on an assumption of roughly uniform sequencing depth across donors. HLA alleles showed associations with some 17,000 TCR beta sequences in a later analysis, at a 0.05 false discovery rate.

This clone was observed once. Its specificity is unknown. The chain combines TRBV28 with TRBJ2-5, with D possibly matching TRBD2 (5 bases). The receptor was derived from a man aged 30 to 45 in good health and CMV-seronegative. Material: PBMCs. The CDR3 sequence: CASSLPGFSVETQYF. The CDR3 DNA is TGTGCCAGCAGTTTGCCGGGGTTTTCGGTAGAGACCCAGTACTTC. The full variable domain, completed using reference TRBV28 and TRBJ2-5, is DVKVTQSSRYLVKRTGEKVFLECVQDMDHENMFWYRQDPGLGLRLIYFSYDVKMKEKGDIPEGYSVSREKKERFSLILESASTNQTSMYLCASSLPGFSVETQYFGPGTRLLVL.